One and the same sample provided the 11 T cell receptor beta chains below, sequenced in a study of T cells in Graves' hyperthyroidism and ophthalmopathy (dated 2019 in TCRdb). Library prep was done by multiplex PCR. Sequencing used an Illumina HiSeq 2000. The TCR beta CDR3 regions were amplified from the RNA transcripts. The first round of RT-PCR for the TCR CDR3 was performed with the HTBI primer set and the Qiagen OneStep RT-PCR kit. TCRdb reran the public reads through fastp at Q25 and MiXCR, keeping productive beta chains. All rows with the same CDR3 protein become a single entry with the most common DNA and genes. This sample has 500,000 to 550,000 distinct CDR3 sequences in its table, and about 20% of those were observed once. The ten largest clones capture less than 55% of the sample. The material sequenced was blood. Source of these receptors: a man between 35 and 55 years old with Graves' ophthalmopathy.

In this sample, this clonotype turned up many times. Here the CDR3 reads CSAPYGGHGYTF. The CDR3 DNA reads as TGCAGTGCCCCCTATGGGGGACATGGCTACACCTTC. V usage is TRBV20-1 and J usage is TRBJ1-2; D possibly corresponds to TRBD1 (5 bases). The CDR3 contains 12 residues. Germline V CDR1 and CDR2: DFQATT, SNEGSKA (reference sequence). Trimming removed 6 bases from V and 6 bases from J, with 14 bases in between.

This clonotype was recorded a few times. The chain carries TRBV6-2 or TRBV6-3 and TRBJ1-1, with TRBD1 as a possible D gene (5 bases). Germline CDR1 and CDR2: MNHEY and SVGEGT. CDR3 length equals 14 residues. V was pared by 2 bases and J by 7 bases, with 14 bases between. CDR3 region: CASSYAGRAGEAFF. CDR3 DNA sequence: TGTGCCAGCAGTTACGCGGGCAGGGCTGGTGAAGCTTTCTTT.

This chain uses TRBV6-5 with TRBJ2-5; D is unresolved. CDR3 length: 16 residues. Germline CDR1 MNHEY, CDR2 SVGAGI. Deletions cut 0 bases from V and 3 bases from J, with 14 bases between. CDR3 nucleotides: TGTGCCAGCAGTTACTCTGACCTGTACTCCGAAGAGACCCAGTACTTC. Its protein product is CASSYSDLYSEETQYF.

For this clonotype: Compared with germline, one end of the junction differs, possibly owing to a read error. The chain has TRBV16 and TRBJ2-7; D is unresolved. Germline V gene data show CDR1 as KGHSY and CDR2 as FQNENV. CDR3 length: 14 residues. The CDR3, as DNA: TGTGCCAGCAGCCACAGCGATGGGATACGAGCAGTGGACTTC. Encoded protein: CASSHSDGIRAVDF.

The chain has TRBV24-1 and TRBJ2-7; 10 bases fit TRBD1. The CDR3 spans 16 residues. Germline loops: CDR1 KGHDR, CDR2 SFDVKD. The V segment lost 3 bases and the J segment 2 bases; nucleotides outside the gene matches: 6. The CDR3 sequence: CATSDPRQGAPYEQYF. The DNA for the CDR3 is TGTGCCACCAGTGATCCAAGACAGGGGGCCCCCTACGAGCAGTACTTC.

This chain connects TRBV5-8 to TRBJ2-7, with 9 bases lining up with TRBD1. This CDR3 is 15 amino acids long. Trimming removed 1 base from V and 7 bases from J; junction bases left unmatched: 9. The germline V gene has CDR1 SGHTS and CDR2 YDEGEE. CDR3 bases: TGTGCCAGCAGCTTGTCCGGGACAGGGTCGGGGGAGCAGTACTTC. Protein: CASSLSGTGSGEQYF.

This clonotype turned up a few times. The rearrangement uses TRBV28 and TRBJ2-1; TRBD2 might be the D (6 bases). This CDR3 is 14 amino acids long. V was pared by 1 base and J by 8 bases, with 12 bases between. Germline values: CDR1 MDHEN, CDR2 SYDVKM. The CDR3 DNA reads TGTGCCAGCAGTTTATTCGGAGGGAGCGATGAGCAGTTCTTC. Protein product: CASSLFGGSDEQFF.

V is TRBV29-1 and J is TRBJ2-5; possible D gene TRBD2, 6 bases. Trimming removed 5 bases at V and 2 bases at J, with 12 bases between. CDR1 SQVTM and CDR2 ANQGSEA come from the germline V gene. The CDR3 is 13 amino acids. CDR3 amino acids: CSVQVGGQETQYF. The CDR3 nucleotides read TGCAGCGTTCAGGTGGGGGGACAAGAGACCCAGTACTTC.

V gene TRBV30 combines with J gene TRBJ2-3, with 10 bases that match TRBD2. Germline V gene lookup returns CDR1 GTSNPN and CDR2 SVGIG (reference sequence). The CDR3 consists of 15 residues. Trimming at V came to 1 base and at J to 6 bases, leaving 7 bases not matched to a gene. CDR3 protein: CAWSGAGGKVDTQYF. DNA of the CDR3: TGTGCCTGGAGTGGAGCGGGAGGGAAGGTGGATACGCAGTATTTT. Together with reference TRBV30 and TRBJ2-3, the CDR3 gives the full variable domain: SQTIHQWPATLVQPVGSPLSLECTVEGTSNPNLYWYRQAAGRGLQLLFYSVGIGQISSEVPQNLSASRPQDRQFILSSKKLLLSDSGFYLCAWSGAGGKVDTQYFGPGTRLTVL.

Ten or more counts support this clonotype. V gene TRBV12-3 or TRBV12-4 combines with J gene TRBJ2-2; 7 nucleotides agree with TRBD1. CDR3 size: 13 residues. V gave up 5 bases and J gave up 6 bases; unmatched junction bases: 3. CDR3 sequence reads: CASSTGDAGELFF. CDR3 in DNA: TGTGCCAGCAGTACAGGGGACGCCGGGGAGCTGTTTTTT.

The CDR3: CASDRDGSYGYTF. The CDR3 DNA is TGCGCCAGCGACAGGGATGGGAGCTATGGCTACACCTTC. V is TRBV5-1 and J is TRBJ1-2, with TRBD1 matching 7 bases. After removal of 7 bases from V and 4 bases from J, the junction contained 7 bases not matched to a gene. Germline CDR1 and CDR2: SGHRS and YFSETQ. CDR3 length equals 13 residues.